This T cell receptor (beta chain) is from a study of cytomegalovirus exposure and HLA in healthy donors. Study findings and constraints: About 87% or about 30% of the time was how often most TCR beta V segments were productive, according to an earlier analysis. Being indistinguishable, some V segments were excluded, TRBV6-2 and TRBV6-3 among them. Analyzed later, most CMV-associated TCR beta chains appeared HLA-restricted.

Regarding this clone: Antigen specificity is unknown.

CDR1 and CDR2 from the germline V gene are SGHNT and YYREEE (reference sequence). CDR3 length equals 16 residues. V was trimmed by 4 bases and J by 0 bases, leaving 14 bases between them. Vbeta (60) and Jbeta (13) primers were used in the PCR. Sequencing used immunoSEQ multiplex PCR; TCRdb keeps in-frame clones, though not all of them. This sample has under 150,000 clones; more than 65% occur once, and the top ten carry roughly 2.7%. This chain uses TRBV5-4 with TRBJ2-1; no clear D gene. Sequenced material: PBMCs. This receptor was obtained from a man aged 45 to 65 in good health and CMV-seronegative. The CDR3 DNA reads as TGTGCCAGCAGCCCCGTGGCCCCCAGCTCCTACAATGAGCAGTTCTTC. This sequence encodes CASSPVAPSSYNEQFF.